This T cell receptor (beta chain) is from a study of human T cells and chemical hapten exposure. TCRdb called the RACE reads again in MiXCR, with one record for every CDR3 protein. Here the sample spans some 120,000 distinct CDR3 sequences, about an eighth being singletons. The CDR3 contains 16 residues. CDR1 is MRHNA and CDR2 is SNTAGT in the germline V gene. Trimming removed 8 bases at V and 0 bases at J, with 16 bases between. The sample's time point: patch test 1, 2 weeks after DPC sensitization. As to treatment: therapeutic diphenylcyclopropenone sensitization with weekly scalp DPC. The material sequenced was whole blood, taken in connection with sensitization to the hapten diphenylcyclopropenone (DPC). The receptor was derived from a woman aged 45-65 years with alopecia areata. Some clones in this sample may be carry-over from other donors' samples. The chain has TRBV6-4 and TRBJ1-4, with a tentative D call TRBD1 (6 bases). Here the CDR3 DNA reads TGTGCCAGCCAGGGGCTCTTGGGGTCAACTAATGAAAAACTGTTTTTT. Translation gives CASQGLLGSTNEKLFF.